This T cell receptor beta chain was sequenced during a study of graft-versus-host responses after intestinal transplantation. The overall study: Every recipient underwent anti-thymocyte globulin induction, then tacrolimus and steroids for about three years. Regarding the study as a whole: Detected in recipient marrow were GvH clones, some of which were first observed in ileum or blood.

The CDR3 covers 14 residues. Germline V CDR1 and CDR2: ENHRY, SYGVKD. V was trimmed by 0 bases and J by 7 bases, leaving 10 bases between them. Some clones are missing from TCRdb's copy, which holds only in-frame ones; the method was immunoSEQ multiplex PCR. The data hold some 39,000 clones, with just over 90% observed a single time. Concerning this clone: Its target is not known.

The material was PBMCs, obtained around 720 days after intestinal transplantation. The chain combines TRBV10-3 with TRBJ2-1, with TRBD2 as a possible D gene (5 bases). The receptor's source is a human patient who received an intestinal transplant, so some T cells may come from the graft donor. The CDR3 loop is CAISESGSKNEQFF. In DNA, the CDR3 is TGTGCCATCAGTGAGTCAGGGAGTAAAAATGAGCAGTTCTTC.